The 24 T cell receptor beta chains below all came from one sample that was sequenced in a study of patients and donors after allogeneic stem cell transplantation. TCRdb analysed the RT-PCR reads with MiXCR anew, one entry per CDR3 protein. Of about 960,000 distinct CDR3 sequences listed, roughly 18% are singletons. Sequenced material: blood, either unsorted or a sorted T cell fraction (not recorded which). The receptors here all came from a human donor who was either an allogeneic HSCT recipient or a stem cell or donor lymphocyte infusion donor (not recorded which). It is not recorded whose cells these are; they may come from a transplant donor.

The J gene is TRBJ1-5, the V gene TRBV27; no definite D call. The CDR3 consists of 15 residues. The germline V gene has CDR1 MNHEY and CDR2 SMNVEV (reference sequence). V lost 3 bases to trimming and J lost 0 bases, with 9 bases between them. CDR3 nucleotides: TGTGCCAGCAGTTTTTTTTGGGATAGCAATCAGCCCCAGCATTTT. Its translation is CASSFFWDSNQPQHF.

This chain connects TRBV27 to TRBJ2-7; perhaps D is TRBD1 or TRBD2 (5 bases each). The CDR3 runs to 13 residues. The V end lost 2 bases, the J end lost 7 bases, and 12 bases lay between the germline ends. CDR1 is MNHEY and CDR2 is SMNVEV in the germline V gene (reference sequence). The CDR3 sequence is CASSLGGIREQYF. The CDR3 nucleotides read TGTGCCAGCAGTTTAGGGGGAATCAGGGAGCAGTACTTC.

This clonotype has at least ten counts. The chain is built from TRBV4-2 and TRBJ2-1, with D unclear. This CDR3 has 14 residues. Between the trimmed V and J ends, which lost 3 bases and 0 bases, there was a span of 6 bases. The germline V gene encodes CDR1 LGHNA and CDR2 YNFKEQ. This CDR3 is CASSHPDSYNEQFF. Written as DNA, the CDR3 is TGTGCCAGCAGCCACCCCGACTCCTACAATGAGCAGTTCTTC.

The table lists this clonotype with a few counts. The rearrangement uses TRBV10-3 and TRBJ2-7; D may be TRBD2 (6 bases). The CDR3 consists of 14 residues. Germline CDR1 and CDR2: ENHRY and SYGVKD. V gave up 10 bases and J gave up 1 base, with 17 bases separating them. The CDR3 sequence is CATLEGLPSYEQYF. DNA for the CDR3: TGTGCCACACTAGAGGGACTGCCATCCTACGAGCAGTACTTC.

The CDR3 nucleotides are TGTGCCAGCAGCTTAGCGGCGGGAGCTAGAGATACGCAGTATTTT. It specifies CASSLAAGARDTQYF. The chain carries TRBV7-9 and TRBJ2-3, with 7 bases matching TRBD2. With V trimmed by 0 bases and J by 5 bases, 5 bases remained unmatched. The germline V gene has CDR1 SEHNR and CDR2 FQNEAQ (reference sequence). The CDR3 sequence is 15 residues long.

The J gene is TRBJ2-7, the V gene TRBV12-3 or TRBV12-4; 9 bases agree with TRBD1. This CDR3 is 17 amino acids long. V gave up 4 bases and J gave up 3 bases; unmatched junction bases: 13. The CDR3 sequence: CASSSHKDRGHYYEQYF. The CDR3 DNA reads as TGTGCCAGCAGTTCTCACAAGGACAGGGGCCATTACTACGAGCAGTACTTC.

This clonotype turned up a few times. The gene calls are TRBV7-9 and TRBJ2-5; D gene ambiguous. Germline V gene data show CDR1 as SEHNR and CDR2 as FQNEAQ (reference sequence). The V end lost 1 base, the J end lost 2 bases, and 11 bases lay between the germline ends. This CDR3 spans 15 amino acids. CDR3 in DNA: TGTGCCAGCAGCTTAGGTGCTAGGTTGCAAGAGACCCAGTACTTC. Its protein is CASSLGARLQETQYF.

This clonotype was detected many times. The V and J genes are TRBV11-2 and TRBJ1-1; 7 bases are shared with TRBD1. The germline V gene encodes CDR1 SGHAT and CDR2 FQNNGV. V lost 6 bases to trimming and J lost 1 base; unmatched junction nucleotides: 5. The length of the CDR3 is 14 residues. Here the CDR3 DNA reads TGTGCCAGCAGTGCGACAGGGCCGAACACTGAAGCTTTCTTT. Protein: CASSATGPNTEAFF.

The chain has TRBV6-5 and TRBJ1-2; no firm D call. The CDR3 extends over 11 amino acids. Deletions cut 8 bases from V and 5 bases from J, with 9 bases between. The germline gives CDR1 MNHEY, CDR2 SVGAGI. DNA of the CDR3: TGTGCCAGCCTCTCGGAATATGGCTACACCTTC. It encodes CASLSEYGYTF.

Only a few counts were recorded for this clonotype. V usage is TRBV11-1 and J usage is TRBJ2-7; 9 bases match TRBD1. CDR1 is SGHAT and CDR2 is FQDESV in the germline V gene (reference sequence). The junction had 4 bases not matched to a gene; V was cut back by 4 bases and J by 3 bases. This CDR3 has 14 amino acids. CDR3 loop: CASSWDRDYYEQYF. CDR3 DNA: TGTGCCAGCAGCTGGGACAGGGACTACTACGAGCAGTACTTC.

The rearrangement uses TRBV27 and TRBJ2-5; possible D gene TRBD1, 5 bases. V was clipped by 0 bases and J by 5 bases, with 16 bases between them. CDR1 is MNHEY and CDR2 is SMNVEV in the germline V gene (reference sequence). The CDR3 runs 16 residues. The CDR3 sequence is CASSLSIKGFGETQYF. In DNA form, the CDR3 reads TGTGCCAGCAGTTTATCGATAAAGGGGTTCGGGGAGACCCAGTACTTC.

This clonotype turned up a few times. V gene TRBV7-9 combines with J gene TRBJ1-1; 7 positions agree with TRBD1. This CDR3 is 15 amino acids long. CDR1 SEHNR and CDR2 FQNEAQ come from the germline V gene (reference sequence). J was trimmed by 0 bases and V by 5 bases; bases with no gene match: 6. The CDR3 loop reads CASSAVRGVNTEAFF. CDR3 DNA sequence: TGTGCCAGCAGCGCCGTCAGGGGGGTGAACACTGAAGCTTTCTTT.

The chain couples TRBV9 to TRBJ2-3, with a tentative D call TRBD2 (5 bases). From germline, CDR1 is SGDLS and CDR2 YYNGEE. The CDR3 sequence is 14 residues long. V lost 0 bases and J 2 bases, leaving 7 bases between the germline ends. The DNA for the CDR3 is TGTGCCAGCAGCGTAGGGGGAGACACAGATACGCAGTATTTT. It is translated as CASSVGGDTDTQYF.

The V call is TRBV20-1, the J call TRBJ2-3; D might be TRBD2 (6 bases). Germline loops: CDR1 DFQATT, CDR2 SNEGSKA (reference sequence). V shed 0 bases and J shed 4 bases, with 8 bases lying between them. The CDR3 contains 13 residues. CDR3 nucleotide sequence: TGCAGTGCTAGAGAGCGGGGTCCAGATACGCAGTATTTT. It is translated as CSARERGPDTQYF.

The chain is built from TRBV9 and TRBJ2-5, with TRBD1 matching over 9 bases. Germline V gives CDR1 SGDLS, CDR2 YYNGEE. The CDR3 consists of 17 residues. The V and J ends lost 3 bases and 4 bases, in that order; junction bases with no gene match: 13. CDR3 region: CASSAGQGRGGRETQYF. The CDR3 DNA reads TGTGCCAGCAGCGCCGGACAGGGGCGTGGGGGAAGAGAGACCCAGTACTTC.

The V and J genes are TRBV12-3 or TRBV12-4 and TRBJ2-1; a possible D gene is TRBD2 (5 bases). CDR3 size: 15 residues. V shed 4 bases and J shed 2 bases, with 12 bases lying between them. CDR3 loop: CASSSRSGAYNEQFF. The CDR3 DNA reads as TGTGCCAGCAGTTCCCGGAGCGGAGCCTACAATGAGCAGTTCTTC.

V and J are TRBV7-2 and TRBJ2-5, with 11 nucleotides matching TRBD2. CDR1 is SGHTA and CDR2 is FQGNSA in the germline V gene. V trimming: 3 bases; J trimming: 0 bases; junction bases outside the gene matches: 3. The CDR3 loop spans 16 amino acids. CDR3: CASSFVTSGDQETQYF. CDR3 DNA sequence: TGTGCCAGCAGCTTCGTGACTAGCGGGGACCAAGAGACCCAGTACTTC.

This clonotype turned up a few times. The chain combines TRBV12-3 or TRBV12-4 with TRBJ2-2, with 9 positions matching TRBD2. This CDR3 has 14 residues. With V trimmed by 7 bases and J by 3 bases, 3 bases remained unmatched. Here the CDR3 reads CASTWTSDTGELFF. The CDR3 DNA sequence: TGTGCCAGCACTTGGACTAGCGACACCGGGGAGCTGTTTTTT.

This chain uses TRBV2 with TRBJ2-7, with 11 bases lining up with TRBD2. Germline V lookup: CDR1 SNHLY, CDR2 FYNNEI. The trim removed 11 bases at V and 6 bases at J, leaving 9 bases unmatched. The CDR3 runs 13 residues. The CDR3 DNA reads as TGTGCCGAAGGGACTAGCGGAAAGGGCGAGCAGTACTTC. The encoded protein is CAEGTSGKGEQYF.

This chain uses TRBV6-5 with TRBJ2-7, with 10 bases fitting TRBD1. The CDR3 consists of 16 residues. V lost 4 bases to trimming and J lost 2 bases; unmatched junction nucleotides: 8. Germline loops: CDR1 MNHEY, CDR2 SVGAGI. CDR3 nucleotides: TGTGCCAGCAGTTTTCCGGGACAGGGGTTCACCTACGAGCAGTACTTC. This codes for CASSFPGQGFTYEQYF.

The J gene is TRBJ2-1, the V gene TRBV7-9; tentative D call: TRBD2 (6 bases). CDR1 and CDR2 from the germline V gene are SEHNR and FQNEAQ (reference sequence). The CDR3 length is 12 residues. Trimming removed 5 bases from V and 14 bases from J, with 16 bases in between. The CDR3 DNA reads TGTGCCAGCAGCGGGGGGACGGGAGTGGAGTTCTTC. Its protein is CASSGGTGVEFF.

V gene TRBV7-6 combines with J gene TRBJ2-5; D is undetermined. The CDR3 runs 12 residues. With 6 bases removed from V and 5 bases from J, the gap between germline ends came to 10 bases. Looked up from germline, CDR1 is SGHVS and CDR2 is FNYEAQ. This chain's CDR3 is CASRQAGETQYF. CDR3 sequence (DNA): TGTGCCAGCAGGCAGGCCGGGGAGACCCAGTACTTC.

This clonotype was seen more than once but under ten times. V and J are TRBV7-3 and TRBJ2-3, with 14 bases matching TRBD2. V shed 5 bases and J 11 bases; nucleotides not matched to a gene: 6. Germline-derived CDR1 and CDR2 are SGHTA and FQGTGA. CDR3 size: 14 residues. The DNA of the CDR3 is TGTGCCAGCAGCCCGGGGACTAGCGGGGGTGGGCAGTATTTT. It encodes CASSPGTSGGGQYF.

The chain couples TRBV5-1 to TRBJ1-2, with TRBD1 as a possible D gene (6 bases). Germline CDR1 and CDR2: SGHRS and YFSETQ. Trimming shortened V by 4 bases and J by 3 bases, and 13 bases separated the two germline ends. There are 14 residues in the CDR3. Written as DNA, the CDR3 is TGCGCCAGCAGCGAACAGGGCAGAGACTATGGCTACACCTTC. This sequence encodes CASSEQGRDYGYTF.